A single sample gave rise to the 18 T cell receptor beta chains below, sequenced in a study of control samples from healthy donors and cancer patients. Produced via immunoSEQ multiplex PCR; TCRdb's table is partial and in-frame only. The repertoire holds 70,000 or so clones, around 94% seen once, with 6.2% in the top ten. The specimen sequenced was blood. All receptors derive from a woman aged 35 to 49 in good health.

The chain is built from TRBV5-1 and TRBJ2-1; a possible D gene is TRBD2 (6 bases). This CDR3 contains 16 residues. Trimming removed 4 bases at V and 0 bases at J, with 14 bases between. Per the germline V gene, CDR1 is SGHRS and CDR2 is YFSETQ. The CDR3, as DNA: TGCGCCAGCAGCCCAACTATAGCGGACTCCTACAATGAGCAGTTCTTC. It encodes CASSPTIADSYNEQFF.

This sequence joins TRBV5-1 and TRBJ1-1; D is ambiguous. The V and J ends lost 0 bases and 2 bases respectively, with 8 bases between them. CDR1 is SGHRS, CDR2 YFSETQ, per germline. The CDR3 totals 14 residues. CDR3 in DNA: TGCGCCAGCAGCTTGGTGGCAGAAAACACTGAAGCTTTCTTT. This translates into CASSLVAENTEAFF.

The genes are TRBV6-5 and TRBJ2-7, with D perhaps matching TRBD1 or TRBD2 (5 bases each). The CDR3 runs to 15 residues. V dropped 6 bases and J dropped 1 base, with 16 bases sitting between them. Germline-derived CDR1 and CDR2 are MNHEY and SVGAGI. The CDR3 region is CASSDRDGTSYEQYF. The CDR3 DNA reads TGTGCCAGCAGCGACCGGGACGGCACGTCCTACGAGCAGTACTTC.

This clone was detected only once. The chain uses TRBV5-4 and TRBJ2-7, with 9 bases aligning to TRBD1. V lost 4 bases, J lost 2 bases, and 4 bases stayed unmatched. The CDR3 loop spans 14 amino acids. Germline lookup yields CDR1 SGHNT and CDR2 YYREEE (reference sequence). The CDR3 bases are TGTGCCAGCAGCAGGGGACAGGGCGCCTACGAGCAGTACTTC. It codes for CASSRGQGAYEQYF.

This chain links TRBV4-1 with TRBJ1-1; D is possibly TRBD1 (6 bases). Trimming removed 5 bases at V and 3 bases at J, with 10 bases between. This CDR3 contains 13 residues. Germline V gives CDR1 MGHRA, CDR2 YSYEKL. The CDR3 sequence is CASSVQGYTEAFF. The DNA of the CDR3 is TGCGCCAGCAGCGTACAGGGTTACACTGAAGCTTTCTTT.

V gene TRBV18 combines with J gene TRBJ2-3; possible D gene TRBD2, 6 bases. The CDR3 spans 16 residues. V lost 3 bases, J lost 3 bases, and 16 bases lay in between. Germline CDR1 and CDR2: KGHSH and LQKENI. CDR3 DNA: TGTGCCAGCTCACCTCCCTTGGGGGGTTCGACAGATACGCAGTATTTT. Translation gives CASSPPLGGSTDTQYF.

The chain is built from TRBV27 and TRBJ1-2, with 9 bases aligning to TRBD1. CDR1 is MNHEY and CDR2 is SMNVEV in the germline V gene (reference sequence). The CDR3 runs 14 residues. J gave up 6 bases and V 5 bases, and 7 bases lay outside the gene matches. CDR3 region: CASSHGTGRNGYTF. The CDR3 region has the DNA TGTGCCAGCAGTCACGGGACAGGGCGGAATGGCTACACCTTC.

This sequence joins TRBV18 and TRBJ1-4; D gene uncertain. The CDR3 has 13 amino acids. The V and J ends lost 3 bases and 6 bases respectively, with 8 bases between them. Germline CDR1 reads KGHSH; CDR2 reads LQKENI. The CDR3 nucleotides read TGTGCCAGCTCACCGCGGGAGGATGAAAAACTGTTTTTT. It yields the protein CASSPREDEKLFF.

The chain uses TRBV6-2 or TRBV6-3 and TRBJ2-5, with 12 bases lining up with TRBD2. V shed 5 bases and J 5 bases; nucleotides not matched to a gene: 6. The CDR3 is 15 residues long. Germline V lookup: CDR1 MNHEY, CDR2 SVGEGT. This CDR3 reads CASSEGLAGGETQYF. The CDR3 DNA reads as TGTGCCAGCAGTGAGGGACTAGCGGGTGGGGAGACCCAGTACTTC.

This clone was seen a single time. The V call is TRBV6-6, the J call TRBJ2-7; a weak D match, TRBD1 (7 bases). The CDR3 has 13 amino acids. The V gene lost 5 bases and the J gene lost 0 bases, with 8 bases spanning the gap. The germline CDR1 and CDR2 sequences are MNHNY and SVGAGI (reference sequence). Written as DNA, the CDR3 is TGTGCCAGCAGTCAGGGGGGCTCCTACGAGCAGTACTTC. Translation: CASSQGGSYEQYF.

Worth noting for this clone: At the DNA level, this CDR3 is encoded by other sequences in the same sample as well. DNA of the CDR3: TGTGCCAATACAGGGGGACACTTTAATTCACCCCTCCACTTT. It is translated as CANTGGHFNSPLHF. The rearrangement links TRBV21-1 to TRBJ1-6; the D call TRBD1 from the table was never checked on the DNA. TRBV21-1 is assigned pseudogene status. CDR3 length: 14 amino acids.

The CDR3 spells CASSESSRSGGYTF. The CDR3 nucleotides read TGCGCCAGCAGTGAGTCTTCACGTTCGGGTGGCTACACCTTC. The J gene is TRBJ1-2, the V gene TRBV10-1; the D is unclear. The germline gives CDR1 WNHNN, CDR2 SYGVQD (reference sequence). The CDR3 contains 14 residues. Trimming left V 0 bases short and J 7 bases short, with 12 bases between.

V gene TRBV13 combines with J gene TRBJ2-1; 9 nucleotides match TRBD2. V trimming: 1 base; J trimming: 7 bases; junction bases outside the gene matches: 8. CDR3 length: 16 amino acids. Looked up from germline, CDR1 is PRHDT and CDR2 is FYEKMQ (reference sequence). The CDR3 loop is CASSLEAGGFANEQFF. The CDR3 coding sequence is TGTGCCAGCAGCTTAGAAGCGGGGGGTTTTGCGAATGAGCAGTTCTTC.

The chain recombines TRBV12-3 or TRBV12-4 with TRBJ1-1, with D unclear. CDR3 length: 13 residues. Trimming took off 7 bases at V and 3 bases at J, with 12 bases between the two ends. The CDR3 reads CASTLTRDTEAFF. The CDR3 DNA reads TGTGCCAGCACCTTAACCCGGGACACTGAAGCTTTCTTT.

This chain's CDR3 is CASRPAGTQETQYF. Here the CDR3 DNA reads TGTGCCAGCAGGCCAGCCGGGACTCAAGAGACCCAGTACTTC. The rearrangement joins TRBV21-1 to TRBJ2-5; the table's D call, TRBD2, was not checked against the DNA. TRBV21-1 is annotated as a pseudogene. CDR3 length: 14 residues.

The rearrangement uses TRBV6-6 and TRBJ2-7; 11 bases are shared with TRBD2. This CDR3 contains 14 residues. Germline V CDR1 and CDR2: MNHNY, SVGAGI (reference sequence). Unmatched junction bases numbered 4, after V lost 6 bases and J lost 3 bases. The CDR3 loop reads CASSALAGGYEQYF. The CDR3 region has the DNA TGTGCCAGCAGCGCCCTAGCGGGAGGCTACGAGCAGTACTTC.

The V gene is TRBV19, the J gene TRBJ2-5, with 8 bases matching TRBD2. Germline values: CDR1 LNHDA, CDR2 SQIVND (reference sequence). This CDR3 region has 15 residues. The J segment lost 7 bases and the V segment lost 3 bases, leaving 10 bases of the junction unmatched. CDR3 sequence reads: CASSIRPGLEGTQYF. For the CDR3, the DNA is TGTGCCAGTAGTATTCGCCCGGGACTAGAGGGGACCCAGTACTTC.

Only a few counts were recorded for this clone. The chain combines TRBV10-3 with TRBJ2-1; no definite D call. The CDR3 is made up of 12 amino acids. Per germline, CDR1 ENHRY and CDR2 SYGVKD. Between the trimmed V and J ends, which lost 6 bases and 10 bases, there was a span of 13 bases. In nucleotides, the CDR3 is TGTGCCATCAGCCCCGGTTCGGACGAGCAGTTCTTC. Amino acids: CAISPGSDEQFF.